This is a list of T cell receptor beta chains from one sample in a study of blood T cell repertoires in COVID-19. Libraries were prepared by immunoSEQ multiplex PCR; TCRdb keeps only in-frame clonotypes and omits some of them. The data contain 94,000 or so clones, 75% to 85% of them singletons. The sequenced material came from peripheral blood. Receptors originate from a man aged 55 to 70 with acute or convalescent COVID-19. CDR3s include the opening cysteine and the closing phenylalanine or tryptophan. A D gene is named only where the DNA matches it firmly. Only part of the rows carry a size: once, few, many, or a class if the clone is expanded.

TRBJ1-5,17,.,TRBV7-8,TRBD1,TGTGCCAGCAGCCGCCTACAGGGGGCCCTAAGCAATCAGCCCCAGCATTTT,CASSRLQGALSNQPQHF
TRBJ1-3,17,.,TRBV10-1,.,TGCGCCAGCAGAGGCGGTCGGCCATCCTTCTCTGGAAACACCATATATTTT,CASRGGRPSFSGNTIYF
TRBJ1-2,14,.,TRBV28,TRBD1,TGTGCCAGCAGTCTGGACAGGGCGGACTATGGCTACACCTTC,CASSLDRADYGYTF
TRBJ1-5,16,.,TRBV18,TRBD1,TGTGCCAGCTCACCACGTCGGACAGGGGGCAATCAGCCCCAGCATTTT,CASSPRRTGGNQPQHF
TRBJ1-2,18,few,TRBV7-9,TRBD1,TGTGCCAGCAGCCAGATGGGGCAGGGGGCGTCATGGAAATATGGCTACACCTTC,CASSQMGQGASWKYGYTF
TRBJ2-7,12,.,TRBV2,.,TGTGCCAGCAGGACAGGCCCCTACGAGCAGTACTTC,CASRTGPYEQYF
TRBJ2-7,11,few,TRBV2,.,TGTGCCAGCAGTGGCCGGGTCGAGCAGTACTTC,CASSGRVEQYF
TRBJ2-1,15,.,TRBV6-4,TRBD2,TGTGCCAACAGTGATAGCGGGGGGTCCTACAATGAGCAGTTCTTC,CANSDSGGSYNEQFF
TRBJ2-1,15,.,TRBV6-2/TRBV6-3,.,TGTGCCAGCAGTTCTCAAGGAACAGGGAACAATGAGCAGTTCTTC,CASSSQGTGNNEQFF
TRBJ1-2,15,.,TRBV6-5,TRBD1,TGTGCCAGCACCACGACAGGGGGCGCAGGCTATGGCTACACCTTC,CASTTTGGAGYGYTF
TRBJ2-6,17,.,TRBV28,.,TGTGCCAGCAGTGGAGGGTTGGGCAACCGAGGGGCCAACGTCCTGACTTTC,CASSGGLGNRGANVLTF
TRBJ1-6,16,.,TRBV6-2/TRBV6-3,.,TGTGCCAGCAGTGACCCGGAGGGGAATTATAATTCACCCCTCCACTTT,CASSDPEGNYNSPLHF
TRBJ2-2,16,.,TRBV5-4,TRBD1,TGTGCCAGCAGCCATCTCCGGGACAGGGGTACCGGGGAGCTGTTTTTT,CASSHLRDRGTGELFF
TRBJ2-5,15,few,TRBV13,TRBD2,TGTGCCAGCAGCCCTTACGCGGGAGCACAAGAAACCCAGTACTTC,CASSPYAGAQETQYF
TRBJ2-2,14,few,TRBV11-1,.,TGTGCCAGCAGCCCCGGAGGGGTTGGCGGGGAGCTGTTTTTT,CASSPGGVGGELFF
TRBJ2-1,13,.,TRBV20-1,.,TGCAGTGCTAGTGCACTATACAACAATGAGCAGTTCTTC,CSASALYNNEQFF
TRBJ2-4,17,.,TRBV2,.,TGTGCCAGCAGTGAAATCGGCGGGTTTTTGGGCAAAAACATTCAGTACTTC,CASSEIGGFLGKNIQYF
TRBJ2-1,15,.,TRBV9,.,TGTGCCAGCAGCGTTTCGGGGACTCCCCTCTATGAGCAGTTCTTC,CASSVSGTPLYEQFF
TRBJ1-2,17,.,TRBV11-2,.,TGTGCCAGCAGCTCCATAAACAGGGAGAGAATTTTTAATGGCTACACCTTC,CASSSINRERIFNGYTF
TRBJ2-7,15,.,TRBV19,.,TGTGCCAGTAGTATGAGCATCGAAGAGTCCTACGAGCAGTACTTC,CASSMSIEESYEQYF
TRBJ2-7,15,.,TRBV9,TRBD2,TGTGCCAGCAGCGTAGGGGGGGGTCCGACCTACGAGCAGTACTTC,CASSVGGGPTYEQYF
TRBJ2-2,16,.,TRBV5-1,TRBD1,TGCGCCAGCACCGGGCTCACAGGGGATCCCACCGGGGAGCTGTTTTTT,CASTGLTGDPTGELFF
TRBJ2-7,18,.,TRBV5-1,TRBD2,TGCGCCAGCAGCTTGTATCCCTCGCGGGGGGGAGAATCCTACGAGCAGTACTTC,CASSLYPSRGGESYEQYF
TRBJ1-2,13,.,TRBV6-2/TRBV6-3,TRBD1,TGTGCCAGCAGCGACAGGGGATGGTATGGCTACACCTTC,CASSDRGWYGYTF
TRBJ1-3,16,.,TRBV28,TRBD1,TGTGCCAGCAGTGCACCGGGACAGACCTCTGGAAACACCATATATTTT,CASSAPGQTSGNTIYF
TRBJ1-2,14,.,TRBV25-1,TRBD1,TGTGCCAGCAGTGTTACCGGGACAGGGTCGGGCTACACCTTC,CASSVTGTGSGYTF
TRBJ2-2,15,once,TRBV28,TRBD2,TGTGCCAGCAGGCGGGGGGGCGGCGACACCGGGGAGCTGTTTTTT,CASRRGGGDTGELFF
TRBJ2-5,10,.,TRBV29-1,.,TGCAGCTCAGGGTCAGAGACCCAGTACTTC,CSSGSETQYF
TRBJ2-2,13,.,TRBV7-3,.,TGTGCCAGCAGTCCCCTCCGCACCGGGGAGCTGTTTTTT,CASSPLRTGELFF
TRBJ1-1,15,.,TRBV5-1,.,TGCGCCAGCAGCTTGGAAGGGGTAGGGAACACTGAAGCTTTCTTT,CASSLEGVGNTEAFF
TRBJ2-1,14,.,TRBV7-3,TRBD1,TGTGCCAGCAGCTTACTACAGGGGTGGAATGAGCAGTTCTTC,CASSLLQGWNEQFF